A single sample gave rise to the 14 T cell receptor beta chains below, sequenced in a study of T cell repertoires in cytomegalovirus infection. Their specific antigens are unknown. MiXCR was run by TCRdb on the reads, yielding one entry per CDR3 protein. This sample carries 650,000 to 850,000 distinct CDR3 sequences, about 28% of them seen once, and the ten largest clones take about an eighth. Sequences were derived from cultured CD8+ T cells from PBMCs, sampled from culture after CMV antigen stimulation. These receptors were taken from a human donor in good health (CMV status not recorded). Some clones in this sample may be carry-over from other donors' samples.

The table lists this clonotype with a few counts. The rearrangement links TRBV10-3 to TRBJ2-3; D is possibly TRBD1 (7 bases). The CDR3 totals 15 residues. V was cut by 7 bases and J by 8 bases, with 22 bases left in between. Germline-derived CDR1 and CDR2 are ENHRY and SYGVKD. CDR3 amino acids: CAITIAGTPGGTQYF. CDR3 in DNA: TGTGCCATCACCATTGCCGGGACTCCAGGGGGTACGCAGTATTTT.

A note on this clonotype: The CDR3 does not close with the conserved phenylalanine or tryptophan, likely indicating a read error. CDR3 DNA: TGTGCCAGTGACCGGGGCCAGCGTGGCACTGAAGCTTTCATT. Its protein product is CASDRGQRGTEAFI. The chain links TRBV28 to TRBJ1-1; D perhaps matches TRBD1 (5 bases). V lost 9 bases and J 4 bases, leaving 18 bases between the germline ends. The CDR3 runs 14 residues. Germline assignment: CDR1 MDHEN and CDR2 SYDVKM.

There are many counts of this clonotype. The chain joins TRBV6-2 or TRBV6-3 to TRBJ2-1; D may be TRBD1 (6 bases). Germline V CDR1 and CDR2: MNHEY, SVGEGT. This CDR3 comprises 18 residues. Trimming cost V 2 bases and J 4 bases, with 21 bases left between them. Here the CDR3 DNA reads TGTGCCAGCAGTTACGCCATCGGGTTGTCAGGGGCATACAATGAGCAGTTCTTC. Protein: CASSYAIGLSGAYNEQFF.

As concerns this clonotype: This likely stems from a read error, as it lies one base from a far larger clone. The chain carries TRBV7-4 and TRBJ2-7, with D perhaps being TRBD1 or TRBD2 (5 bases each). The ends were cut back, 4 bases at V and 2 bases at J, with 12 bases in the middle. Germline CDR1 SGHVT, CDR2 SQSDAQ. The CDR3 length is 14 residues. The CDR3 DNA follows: TGTGCCAGCAGCTCGGGACGGGGAGCCTACGAGCAGTACTTC. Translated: CASSSGRGAYEQYF.

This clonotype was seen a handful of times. Written as DNA, the CDR3 is TGTGCCAGCAGCACCCTCGGTCCAGATACGCAGTATTTT. This sequence encodes CASSTLGPDTQYF. J is TRBJ2-3 and V is TRBV7-3; no definite D call. CDR3 size: 13 residues. The germline CDR1 and CDR2 sequences are SGHTA and FQGTGA. Trimming took 5 bases from V and 4 from J, leaving 10 bases between them. Using reference TRBV7-3 and TRBJ2-3 for the parts outside the CDR3, the full variable domain is GAGVSQTPSNKVTEKGKYVELRCDPISGHTALYWYRQSLGQGPEFLIYFQGTGAADDSGLPNDRFFAVRPEGSVSTLKIQRTERGDSAVYLCASSTLGPDTQYFGPGTRLTVL.

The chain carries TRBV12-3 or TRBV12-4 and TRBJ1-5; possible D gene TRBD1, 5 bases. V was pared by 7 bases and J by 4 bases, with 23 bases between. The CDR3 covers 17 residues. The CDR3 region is CASTDIQGRRRNQPQHF. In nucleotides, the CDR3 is TGTGCCAGCACCGATATCCAGGGTAGACGGCGAAATCAGCCCCAGCATTTT.

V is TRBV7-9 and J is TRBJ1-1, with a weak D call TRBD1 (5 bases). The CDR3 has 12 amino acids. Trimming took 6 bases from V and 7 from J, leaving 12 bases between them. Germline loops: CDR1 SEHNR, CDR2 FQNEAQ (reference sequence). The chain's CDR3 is CASRRADIEAFF. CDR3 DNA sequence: TGTGCCAGCAGGCGGGCGGACATTGAAGCTTTCTTT.

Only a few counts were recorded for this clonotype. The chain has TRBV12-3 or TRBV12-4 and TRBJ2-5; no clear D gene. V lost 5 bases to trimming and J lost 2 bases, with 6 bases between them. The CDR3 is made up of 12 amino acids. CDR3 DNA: TGTGCCAGCAGTCCAATTCAAGAGACCCAGTACTTC. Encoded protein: CASSPIQETQYF.

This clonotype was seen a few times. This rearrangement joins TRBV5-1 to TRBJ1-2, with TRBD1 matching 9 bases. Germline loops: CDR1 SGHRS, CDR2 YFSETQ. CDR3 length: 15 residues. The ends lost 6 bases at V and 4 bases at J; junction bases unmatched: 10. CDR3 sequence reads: CASTSMTGGSYGYTF. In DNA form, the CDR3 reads TGCGCCAGCACCTCGATGACAGGGGGGTCCTATGGCTACACCTTC.

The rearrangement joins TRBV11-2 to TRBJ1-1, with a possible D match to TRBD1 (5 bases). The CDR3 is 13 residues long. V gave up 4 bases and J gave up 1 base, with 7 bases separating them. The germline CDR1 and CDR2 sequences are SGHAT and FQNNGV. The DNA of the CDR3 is TGTGCCAGCAGCTCGGACAAGAACACTGAAGCTTTCTTT. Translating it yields CASSSDKNTEAFF. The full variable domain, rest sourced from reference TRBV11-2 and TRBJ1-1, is EAGVAQSPRYKIIEKRQSVAFWCNPISGHATLYWYQQILGQGPKLLIQFQNNGVVDDSQLPKDRFSAERLKGVDSTLKIQPAKLEDSAVYLCASSSDKNTEAFFGQGTRLTVV.

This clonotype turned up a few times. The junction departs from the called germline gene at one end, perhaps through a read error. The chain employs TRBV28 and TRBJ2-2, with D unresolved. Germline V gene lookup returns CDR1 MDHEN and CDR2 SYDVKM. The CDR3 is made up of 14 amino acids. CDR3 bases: TGTGCCAGCGGTTTAGGCGGAAACACCGGGGAGCTGTTTTTT. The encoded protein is CASGLGGNTGELFF.

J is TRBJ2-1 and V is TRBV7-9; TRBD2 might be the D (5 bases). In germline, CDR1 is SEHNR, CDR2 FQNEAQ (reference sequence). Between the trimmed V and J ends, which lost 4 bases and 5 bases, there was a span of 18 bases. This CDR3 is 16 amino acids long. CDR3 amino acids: CASSYLWESRDNEQFF. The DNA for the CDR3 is TGTGCCAGCAGCTACCTCTGGGAGTCTAGGGACAATGAGCAGTTCTTC.

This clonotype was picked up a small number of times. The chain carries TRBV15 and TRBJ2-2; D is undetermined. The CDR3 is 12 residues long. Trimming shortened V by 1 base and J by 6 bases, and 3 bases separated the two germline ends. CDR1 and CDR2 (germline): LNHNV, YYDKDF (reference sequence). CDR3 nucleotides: TGTGCCACCAGCAGAGTTGCCGGGGAGCTGTTTTTT. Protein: CATSRVAGELFF.

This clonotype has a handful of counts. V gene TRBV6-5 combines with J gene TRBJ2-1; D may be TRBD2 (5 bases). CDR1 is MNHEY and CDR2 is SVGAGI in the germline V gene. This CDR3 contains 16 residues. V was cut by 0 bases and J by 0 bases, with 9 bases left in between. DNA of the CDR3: TGTGCCAGCAGTTACTCTGCCGGGGACTCCTACAATGAGCAGTTCTTC. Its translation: CASSYSAGDSYNEQFF.